This is a list of T cell receptor beta chains from one sample in a study of T cell clones after liver transplantation. TCRdb keeps only in-frame clones here, not all; method: immunoSEQ multiplex PCR. This table has approximately 70,000 clones, under 90% appearing once. The sequences come from CD4+ T cells from blood, collected 48 months after liver transplant. The receptors originated from a human patient who received a liver transplant. Some of the T cells might come from the graft donor. CDR3s include the opening cysteine and the closing phenylalanine or tryptophan. D genes are given only for firm matches. Clone sizes are given selectively: once, few, many, or a class where the clone is expanded.

d_call: .; clone_size: .; v_call: TRBV27; j_call: TRBJ2-7; cdr3_nt: TGTGCCAGCAGTTTAGGGGTAGCCGTTACCTACGAGCAGTACTTC; cdr3_aa: CASSLGVAVTYEQYF
d_call: .; clone_size: many; v_call: TRBV11-3; j_call: TRBJ2-2; cdr3_nt: TGTGCCAGCAGCTCGATAAGCACCGGGGAGCTGTTTTTT; cdr3_aa: CASSSISTGELFF
d_call: .; clone_size: .; v_call: TRBV7-2; j_call: TRBJ1-5; cdr3_nt: TGTGCCAGCAGCTTTGATTTTGGACCTGACAAGTATTTT; cdr3_aa: CASSFDFGPDKYF
d_call: .; clone_size: .; v_call: TRBV7-9; j_call: TRBJ1-6; cdr3_nt: TGTGCCAGCATCGATGGAGATTCACCCCTCCACTTT; cdr3_aa: CASIDGDSPLHF
d_call: .; clone_size: .; v_call: TRBV28; j_call: TRBJ1-4; cdr3_nt: TGTGCCAGCAAAACGACGGGTGGGGCTAATGAAAAACTGTTTTTT; cdr3_aa: CASKTTGGANEKLFF
d_call: .; clone_size: .; v_call: TRBV29-1; j_call: TRBJ2-5; cdr3_nt: TGCAGCGTTCGTGGGTGGGGGGCAGAGACCCAGTACTTC; cdr3_aa: CSVRGWGAETQYF
d_call: .; clone_size: once; v_call: TRBV6-4; j_call: TRBJ1-1; cdr3_nt: TGTGCCAGCAGTGAACGGGCGGGCACTGAAGCTTTCTTT; cdr3_aa: CASSERAGTEAFF
d_call: .; clone_size: few; v_call: TRBV6-1; j_call: TRBJ2-3; cdr3_nt: TGTGCCAGCAGTGAAACCTACCAACTAAAATACTTGCCAGATACGCAGTATTTT; cdr3_aa: CASSETYQLKYLPDTQYF
d_call: .; clone_size: .; v_call: TRBV11-2; j_call: TRBJ2-3; cdr3_nt: TGTGCCAGCAGAGGTGCGACTAGCACAGATACGCAGTATTTT; cdr3_aa: CASRGATSTDTQYF
d_call: TRBD1; clone_size: once; v_call: TRBV6-1; j_call: TRBJ1-2; cdr3_nt: TGTGCCAGCAGCGGGACAGTCGCTAACTATGGCTACACCTTC; cdr3_aa: CASSGTVANYGYTF
d_call: .; clone_size: few; v_call: TRBV29-1; j_call: TRBJ2-5; cdr3_nt: TGCAGCGTAGCCGGGACATTTAACCAAGAGACCCAGTACTTC; cdr3_aa: CSVAGTFNQETQYF
d_call: TRBD2; clone_size: .; v_call: TRBV7-6; j_call: TRBJ2-7; cdr3_nt: TGTGCCAGCAGCGGCAGCGGGGGCGAGCAGTACTTC; cdr3_aa: CASSGSGGEQYF
d_call: TRBD1; clone_size: few; v_call: TRBV6-1; j_call: TRBJ1-5; cdr3_nt: TGTGCCATCAGTCAGGGGGCCGGTCAGCCCCAGCATTTT; cdr3_aa: CAISQGAGQPQHF
d_call: .; clone_size: .; v_call: TRBV7-2; j_call: TRBJ1-4; cdr3_nt: TGTGCCAGCAGCTTAGGGGGGGGTGAAAAACTGTTTTTT; cdr3_aa: CASSLGGGEKLFF
d_call: .; clone_size: .; v_call: TRBV7-9; j_call: TRBJ2-7; cdr3_nt: TGTGCCAGCAGCTTAGGGCTAGTTTCCTACGAGCAGTACTTC; cdr3_aa: CASSLGLVSYEQYF
d_call: .; clone_size: .; v_call: TRBV18; j_call: TRBJ1-5; cdr3_nt: TGTGCCAGCTCAACGGGGCTTCTGGATCAGCCCCAGCATTTT; cdr3_aa: CASSTGLLDQPQHF
d_call: .; clone_size: .; v_call: TRBV12-5; j_call: TRBJ2-5; cdr3_nt: TGTGCTAGTGGTTTGGTAGGAGACCAAGAGACCCAGTACTTC; cdr3_aa: CASGLVGDQETQYF
d_call: .; clone_size: .; v_call: TRBV7-9; j_call: TRBJ2-2; cdr3_nt: TGTGCCAGCAGCGGTCTCAGGGGTACCGGGGAGCTGTTTTTT; cdr3_aa: CASSGLRGTGELFF
d_call: .; clone_size: .; v_call: TRBV25-1; j_call: TRBJ2-1; cdr3_nt: TGTGCCAGCAGTGGCGGTGGGGACGAGCAGTTCTTC; cdr3_aa: CASSGGGDEQFF
d_call: TRBD1; clone_size: .; v_call: TRBV2; j_call: TRBJ1-2; cdr3_nt: TGTGCCAGCAGTGAAGCGGGACAGGGCTATGGCTACACCTTC; cdr3_aa: CASSEAGQGYGYTF
d_call: .; clone_size: .; v_call: TRBV18; j_call: TRBJ2-5; cdr3_nt: TGTGCCAGCTCACCAGAACCGGCCGAGACCCAGTACTTC; cdr3_aa: CASSPEPAETQYF
d_call: TRBD2; clone_size: .; v_call: TRBV7-3; j_call: TRBJ2-3; cdr3_nt: TGTGCCAGCAGCTTAACGTCTAGCGGAGATACGCAGTATTTT; cdr3_aa: CASSLTSSGDTQYF
d_call: TRBD2; clone_size: many; v_call: TRBV7-8; j_call: TRBJ2-2; cdr3_nt: TGTGCCAGCAGCCCCCGGGGGGCGGGGGGGACCGGGGAGCTGTTTTTT; cdr3_aa: CASSPRGAGGTGELFF
d_call: .; clone_size: .; v_call: TRBV7-2; j_call: TRBJ2-7; cdr3_nt: TGTGCCAGCAGCTTAGGGGACTTAGACTACGAGCAGTACTTC; cdr3_aa: CASSLGDLDYEQYF
d_call: .; clone_size: .; v_call: TRBV7-3; j_call: TRBJ2-2; cdr3_nt: TGTGCCAGCAGCTTAGAAGGCGGCCGGGAGCTGTTTTTT; cdr3_aa: CASSLEGGRELFF
d_call: TRBD1; clone_size: once; v_call: TRBV28; j_call: TRBJ1-1; cdr3_nt: TGTGCCAGCAGTTCCGGGACAGGGGCTGAAGCTTTCTTT; cdr3_aa: CASSSGTGAEAFF
d_call: .; clone_size: .; v_call: TRBV29-1; j_call: TRBJ2-1; cdr3_nt: TGCAGCGTTGTGGAAAATAGCTCCTACAATGAGCAGTTCTTC; cdr3_aa: CSVVENSSYNEQFF
d_call: .; clone_size: .; v_call: TRBV10-1; j_call: TRBJ1-5; cdr3_nt: TGCGCCTGCCCCCGGAACCAGCCCCAGCATTTT; cdr3_aa: CACPRNQPQHF
d_call: .; clone_size: .; v_call: TRBV6-1; j_call: TRBJ2-1; cdr3_nt: TGTGCCAGCAGTGATTATACGACAGCCTCCTACAATGAGCAGTTCTTC; cdr3_aa: CASSDYTTASYNEQFF
d_call: TRBD1; clone_size: .; v_call: TRBV28; j_call: TRBJ1-2; cdr3_nt: TGTGCCAGCAGTTCACCATCGGGGACAGACTATGGCTACACCTTC; cdr3_aa: CASSSPSGTDYGYTF
d_call: .; clone_size: .; v_call: TRBV5-6; j_call: TRBJ2-5; cdr3_nt: TGTGCCAGCAGCTTGGGGGACGGTCGGGAGGAGACCCAGTACTTC; cdr3_aa: CASSLGDGREETQYF
d_call: .; clone_size: .; v_call: TRBV10-2; j_call: TRBJ1-2; cdr3_nt: TGCGCCAGCAGTGAGGATATCTATGGCTACACCTTC; cdr3_aa: CASSEDIYGYTF
d_call: .; clone_size: .; v_call: TRBV9; j_call: TRBJ1-1; cdr3_nt: TGTGCCAGCAGCCCCCGACCGAACACTGAAGCTTTCTTT; cdr3_aa: CASSPRPNTEAFF
d_call: TRBD2; clone_size: .; v_call: TRBV7-9; j_call: TRBJ2-3; cdr3_nt: TGTGCCAGCAGCTTAGTTTTCGGCGGGGGGGTGGTTACGCAGTATTTT; cdr3_aa: CASSLVFGGGVVTQYF
d_call: TRBD2; clone_size: .; v_call: TRBV5-1; j_call: TRBJ2-7; cdr3_nt: TGCGCCAGCAGCCCGGCCGGGGGCACAGCGGGGGGGCCCCGCGAGCAGTACTTC; cdr3_aa: CASSPAGGTAGGPREQYF
d_call: .; clone_size: .; v_call: TRBV9; j_call: TRBJ1-3; cdr3_nt: TGTGCCAGCAGCGTAGATGGGGGAAACACCATATATTTT; cdr3_aa: CASSVDGGNTIYF
d_call: .; clone_size: .; v_call: TRBV19; j_call: TRBJ2-7; cdr3_nt: TGTGCCAGTAGTTATGACTCCCAGACCTACGAGCAGTACTTC; cdr3_aa: CASSYDSQTYEQYF
d_call: .; clone_size: .; v_call: TRBV4-2; j_call: TRBJ2-7; cdr3_nt: TGTGCCAGCAGCCAGAACCCAGGGCTGGGCGAGCAGTACTTC; cdr3_aa: CASSQNPGLGEQYF
d_call: .; clone_size: .; v_call: TRBV7-3; j_call: TRBJ2-3; cdr3_nt: TGTGCCAGCAGCCCCCGAGGGACGGGTAGTTTCCCAGATACGCAGTATTTT; cdr3_aa: CASSPRGTGSFPDTQYF
d_call: .; clone_size: .; v_call: TRBV6-1; j_call: TRBJ1-1; cdr3_nt: TGTGCCAGCAGTGAGGTAAAGGGGGGCGAAGCTTTCTTT; cdr3_aa: CASSEVKGGEAFF
d_call: TRBD2; clone_size: once; v_call: TRBV5-1; j_call: TRBJ2-1; cdr3_nt: TGCGCCAGCAGCTTGGCTAGCGGGGGTGGTAATGAGCAGTTCTTC; cdr3_aa: CASSLASGGGNEQFF
d_call: TRBD1; clone_size: .; v_call: TRBV30; j_call: TRBJ1-5; cdr3_nt: TGTGCCTGGAGTTTAGGGACAGGGGCTCAGCCCCAGCATTTT; cdr3_aa: CAWSLGTGAQPQHF
d_call: .; clone_size: .; v_call: TRBV15; j_call: TRBJ2-5; cdr3_nt: TGTGCCACCAGCAGAGCGGGGATCCAAGAGACCCAGTACTTC; cdr3_aa: CATSRAGIQETQYF
d_call: .; clone_size: .; v_call: TRBV6-5; j_call: TRBJ1-2; cdr3_nt: TGTGCCAGCAGTTACACCGCCGGGACCCCCTATGGCTACACCTTC; cdr3_aa: CASSYTAGTPYGYTF
d_call: .; clone_size: .; v_call: TRBV5-4; j_call: TRBJ1-5; cdr3_nt: TGTGCCAGCAAAGATCAGCCCCAGCATTTT; cdr3_aa: CASKDQPQHF
d_call: TRBD1; clone_size: once; v_call: TRBV2; j_call: TRBJ2-2; cdr3_nt: TGTGCCAGCAGCACTCGACAGGGCCAAACCGGGGAGCTGTTTTTT; cdr3_aa: CASSTRQGQTGELFF
d_call: .; clone_size: .; v_call: TRBV28; j_call: TRBJ1-4; cdr3_nt: TGTGCCAGCACCTTAGGGGGGCTTAATGAAAAACTGTTTTTT; cdr3_aa: CASTLGGLNEKLFF
d_call: .; clone_size: .; v_call: TRBV2; j_call: TRBJ2-3; cdr3_nt: TGTGCCAGCAGTGATGCCAGGACCCCCTCCACAGATACGCAGTATTTT; cdr3_aa: CASSDARTPSTDTQYF
d_call: .; clone_size: .; v_call: TRBV7-6; j_call: TRBJ2-7; cdr3_nt: TGTGCCAGCAGCTGGGGACCCCAATCCGACGAGCAGTACTTC; cdr3_aa: CASSWGPQSDEQYF
d_call: .; clone_size: .; v_call: TRBV27; j_call: TRBJ2-3; cdr3_nt: TGTGCCAGCAGTTTGGGGCGGCGGAGCACAGATACGCAGTATTTT; cdr3_aa: CASSLGRRSTDTQYF
d_call: TRBD1; clone_size: .; v_call: TRBV5-1; j_call: TRBJ1-1; cdr3_nt: TGCGCCAGCAGCTCCACGGGACAGTACACTGAAGCTTTCTTT; cdr3_aa: CASSSTGQYTEAFF
d_call: TRBD1; clone_size: .; v_call: TRBV7-2; j_call: TRBJ1-1; cdr3_nt: TGTGCCAGCAGCTTAGCACCGAAGATGACAGGGGTTAACACTGAAGCTTTCTTT; cdr3_aa: CASSLAPKMTGVNTEAFF
d_call: .; clone_size: many; v_call: TRBV9; j_call: TRBJ2-3; cdr3_nt: TGTGCCAGCAGCGTAGCCGCGTACGGGGATACGCAGTATTTT; cdr3_aa: CASSVAAYGDTQYF
d_call: .; clone_size: .; v_call: TRBV11-3; j_call: TRBJ2-5; cdr3_nt: TGTGCCAGCAGCCGGACGAGGGGAATGGAGACCCAGTACTTC; cdr3_aa: CASSRTRGMETQYF